The 21 T cell receptor beta chains listed next were all sequenced from one sample in a study of identical twins. TCRdb passed the 5' RACE reads through MiXCR, listing each CDR3 protein once. Here the sample spans about 200,000 distinct CDR3 sequences, around 6.5% being singletons. The same specimen was also included in a second study, on T cells expressing NK-cell markers.

The sequencing input was CD8+ T cells sorted from blood. Receptor source: a woman aged 18-35 years in good health.

The chain couples TRBV25-1 to TRBJ1-1; D is undetermined. V was trimmed by 3 bases and J by 5 bases, leaving 7 bases between them. CDR3 length equals 12 residues. Germline assignment: CDR1 MGHDK and CDR2 SYGVNS. CDR3 loop: CASSDRRTEAFF. The CDR3 DNA follows: TGTGCCAGCAGTGATAGGCGGACTGAAGCTTTCTTT.

This clonotype has a handful of counts. V is TRBV9 and J is TRBJ2-3; TRBD1 or TRBD2 may be the D gene (5 bases each). The CDR3 spans 16 residues. Trimming took 1 base from V and 4 from J, leaving 16 bases between them. CDR1 and CDR2 from the germline V gene are SGDLS and YYNGEE. CDR3 coding DNA: TGTGCCAGCAGCGTATTCAGCCCCCGAGGGGCAGATACGCAGTATTTT. Its protein is CASSVFSPRGADTQYF.

This clonotype was detected ten times or more. This chain connects TRBV29-1 to TRBJ2-7; 10 bases align to TRBD1. V lost 0 bases to trimming and J lost 3 bases; unmatched junction nucleotides: 11. This CDR3 contains 17 residues. Germline V gene data show CDR1 as SQVTM and CDR2 as ANQGSEA. This CDR3 is CSVEDLVPGTGDYEQYF. CDR3 coding DNA: TGCAGCGTTGAAGACCTGGTCCCCGGGACAGGGGACTACGAGCAGTACTTC.

This chain uses TRBV13 with TRBJ2-5; D gene uncertain. The germline V gene has CDR1 PRHDT and CDR2 FYEKMQ (reference sequence). The CDR3 covers 14 residues. Trimming took 0 bases from V and 5 from J, leaving 10 bases between them. For the CDR3, the DNA is TGTGCCAGCAGCTTAGGAATTTCTCAGGAGACCCAGTACTTC. Encoded protein: CASSLGISQETQYF.

On this clonotype itself: This could be a read error, since a much larger clone is one nucleotide away. The rearrangement uses TRBV2 and TRBJ2-1; TRBD2 agrees at 16 bases. Germline V gene lookup returns CDR1 SNHLY and CDR2 FYNNEI. This CDR3 is 18 amino acids long. The CDR3 DNA reads as TGTACCAGCAGCGCCGGGACTAGCGGGAGGGTCCCCTACAATGAGCAGTTCTTC. Amino acid sequence: CTSSAGTSGRVPYNEQFF.

The sample holds many counts of this clonotype. The CDR3 DNA follows: TGTGCCAGCAGTGGGACAGGGGGATTCTACGAGCAGTACTTC. It encodes CASSGTGGFYEQYF. The chain employs TRBV2 and TRBJ2-7; the match to TRBD1 covers 10 bases. Unmatched junction bases numbered 3, after V lost 4 bases and J lost 3 bases. The length of the CDR3 is 14 residues. The germline CDR1 and CDR2 sequences are SNHLY and FYNNEI.

The chain is built from TRBV9 and TRBJ2-1; 9 bases map to TRBD2. The CDR3 totals 15 residues. Germline V lookup: CDR1 SGDLS, CDR2 YYNGEE. V shed 4 bases, J shed 9 bases, and the junction held 11 bases outside the gene matches. CDR3 nucleotide sequence: TGTGCCAGCAGCCCGACTGGTGGCGGGAGGGGTGAGCAGTTCTTC. This encodes CASSPTGGGRGEQFF.

This clonotype showed up just a few times. Here the CDR3 reads CAWSVNLGQPQHF. In DNA, the CDR3 is TGTGCCTGGAGTGTAAATCTCGGCCAGCCCCAGCATTTT. This chain links TRBV30 with TRBJ1-5; no clear D. V lost 0 bases and J 7 bases, leaving 10 bases between the germline ends. Germline loops: CDR1 GTSNPN, CDR2 SVGIG (reference sequence). The CDR3 totals 13 residues.

The genes are TRBV27 and TRBJ2-1; TRBD1 might be the D (7 bases). The germline CDR1 and CDR2 sequences are MNHEY and SMNVEV (reference sequence). The ends were cut back, 0 bases at V and 8 bases at J, with 23 bases in the middle. This CDR3 has 18 residues. CDR3 sequence: CASSLSNRVRVRGDEQFF. The CDR3 nucleotides read TGTGCCAGCAGTTTATCCAATAGGGTGAGGGTCAGGGGGGATGAGCAGTTCTTC.

This clonotype was detected ten times or more. V usage is TRBV24-1 and J usage is TRBJ1-2; D gene uncertain. V was pared by 2 bases and J by 2 bases, with 8 bases between. Germline CDR1 reads KGHDR; CDR2 reads SFDVKD. The CDR3 length is 14 residues. The CDR3 protein is CATSDSGLNYGYTF. For the CDR3, the DNA is TGTGCCACCAGTGATTCCGGGCTCAACTATGGCTACACCTTC.

There are a few counts of this clonotype. The chain has TRBV3-1 and TRBJ2-1; D remains ambiguous. Germline assignment: CDR1 LGHDT and CDR2 YNNKEL (reference sequence). Trimming took 4 bases from V and 3 from J, leaving 13 bases between them. The CDR3 is 15 residues long. In DNA, the CDR3 is TGTGCCAGCAGCCCCGAGGCTCACTTCTACAATGAGCAGTTCTTC. This sequence encodes CASSPEAHFYNEQFF.

In regard to this clonotype: This may stem from a read error, because a much larger clone lies one nucleotide away. This chain connects TRBV6-6 to TRBJ2-3; D is ambiguous. CDR3 length: 13 residues. The germline V gene encodes CDR1 MNHNY and CDR2 SVGAGI (reference sequence). The V end was cut by 10 bases, the J end by 4 bases, with 15 bases between. CDR3 amino acids: CATEVQAADTQYF. For the CDR3, the DNA is TGTGCCACCGAGGTCCAGGCGGCAGATACGCAGTATTTT.

This clonotype was seen a handful of times. This chain connects TRBV7-9 to TRBJ2-2; D perhaps matches TRBD1 (6 bases). Between the trimmed V and J ends, which lost 4 bases and 2 bases, there was a span of 17 bases. CDR3 length: 17 residues. Germline CDR1 SEHNR, CDR2 FQNEAQ (reference sequence). As DNA, the CDR3 is TGTGCCAGCAGCTCCCAGGTGGACAGCGACAACACCGGGGAGCTGTTTTTT. Encoded protein: CASSSQVDSDNTGELFF.

This clonotype came up a few times. This chain connects TRBV9 to TRBJ1-1, with 7 bases lining up with TRBD1. J gave up 0 bases and V 0 bases, and 8 bases lay outside the gene matches. The CDR3 is 17 amino acids. From germline, CDR1 is SGDLS and CDR2 YYNGEE. The CDR3 nucleotides read TGTGCCAGCAGCGTAGTCACAGGGGCTGGGATGAACACTGAAGCTTTCTTT. It is translated as CASSVVTGAGMNTEAFF.

This clonotype was observed many times. The rearrangement uses TRBV12-3 or TRBV12-4 and TRBJ1-4, with no clear D. Trimming removed 5 bases at V and 5 bases at J, with 15 bases between. CDR3 length: 15 amino acids. The CDR3 protein is CASSPTAHVNEKLFF. CDR3 sequence (DNA): TGTGCCAGCAGTCCTACTGCCCACGTCAATGAAAAACTGTTTTTT.

This chain connects TRBV5-1 to TRBJ2-7; no reliable D call. Trimming took 4 bases from V and 2 from J, leaving 22 bases between them. The germline gives CDR1 SGHRS, CDR2 YFSETQ. The CDR3 runs 17 residues. In DNA form, the CDR3 reads TGCGCCAGCAGCCCCACGTTTGGGCCCCAAGGCCCCTACGAGCAGTACTTC. Amino acid sequence: CASSPTFGPQGPYEQYF.

This clonotype was recorded at least ten times. The J gene is TRBJ1-1, the V gene TRBV12-3 or TRBV12-4; D gene uncertain. The ends were cut back, 4 bases at V and 7 bases at J, with 10 bases in the middle. The CDR3 contains 12 residues. CDR3 residues: CASSSSAFEAFF. CDR3 nucleotides: TGTGCCAGCAGTTCGTCCGCCTTTGAAGCTTTCTTT.

The J gene is TRBJ2-1, the V gene TRBV4-1, with 11 bases that match TRBD2. Per the germline V gene, CDR1 is MGHRA and CDR2 is YSYEKL. The CDR3 is 18 residues long. V shed 2 bases and J 4 bases; nucleotides not matched to a gene: 10. Written as DNA, the CDR3 is TGCGCCAGCAGCCAACTAGGGGTAGCGGGGGGGCCTTACAATGAGCAGTTCTTC. Protein product: CASSQLGVAGGPYNEQFF.

The chain employs TRBV9 and TRBJ1-2, with D unresolved. Germline V gives CDR1 SGDLS, CDR2 YYNGEE. CDR3 length: 10 residues. Between the trimmed V and J ends, which lost 3 bases and 13 bases, there was a span of 10 bases. This CDR3 is CASSGNRATF. The CDR3 bases are TGTGCCAGCAGCGGGAACAGAGCCACCTTC.

This chain uses TRBV20-1 with TRBJ2-5; TRBD2 matches at 9 bases. V shed 0 bases, J shed 2 bases, and the junction held 10 bases outside the gene matches. CDR1 is DFQATT, CDR2 SNEGSKA, per germline (reference sequence). This CDR3 is 17 amino acids long. CDR3 loop: CSARDPPSGASQETQYF. The DNA of the CDR3 is TGCAGTGCTAGAGATCCCCCTAGCGGGGCCTCACAAGAGACCCAGTACTTC.

This clonotype was counted many times. This chain uses TRBV30 with TRBJ2-1, with D possibly matching TRBD1 (5 bases). V lost 5 bases, J lost 8 bases, and 10 bases lay in between. This CDR3 spans 11 amino acids. Germline assignment: CDR1 GTSNPN and CDR2 SVGIG (reference sequence). CDR3 in amino acids: CAWVWGDEQFF. The CDR3 DNA reads TGTGCCTGGGTTTGGGGCGATGAGCAGTTCTTC.